This is a list of T cell receptor beta chains from one sample in a study of human T cells and chemical hapten exposure. TCRdb re-called the RACE reads through MiXCR, storing one row per CDR3 protein. The sample records 350,000 to 400,000 distinct CDR3 sequences, about 6.9% being singletons. The sample consisted of whole blood, taken in connection with sensitization to the hapten diphenylcyclopropenone (DPC). Every receptor here comes from a woman under 30 with alopecia areata. Some clones in this sample may be carry-over from other donors' samples. Both conserved end residues are trimmed from each CDR3.

V gene	CDR3 protein
TRBV6-2/TRBV6-3	ASSPHNPGRTGSDTEAF
TRBV5-1	ASSKGLNTGELF
TRBV20-1	SARAMGQGNTGELF
TRBV13	ASSRKASSYEQY
TRBV6-6	ASSDNQPQH
TRBV6-5	ASRPQGRGNQPQH
TRBV20-1	SAMNGPEMSTPYEKLF
TRBV7-8	ASSLLPETQY
TRBV5-1	ASSLQRQGGSPLH
TRBV4-2	ASRQAANTGELF
TRBV6-5	ASSSRTGYTEAF
TRBV6-6	ASVTGAGVNSPLH
TRBV20-1	STNRGQLNEKLF
TRBV7-8	ASRSTVFGYEQY
TRBV5-1	ASSFSLAVYEQY
TRBV5-6	ASSPGGFSIEQY
TRBV28	ASSSGEDQPQH
TRBV27	ASSGLAGGQQETQY
TRBV7-2	ASSLAPAGGNEQF
TRBV20-1	SARQAANYGYT
TRBV20-1	SARDPGRSNSPLH
TRBV25-1	ASSEGREYTEAF
TRBV7-3	ASSLLGSGTNTGELF
TRBV5-4	ASSSYDGRGGELF
TRBV10-3	AIQQDRTDTQY
TRBV29-1	SVQVRTEAF
TRBV29-1	SVWTSGGYGQF
TRBV28	ASSSGGLTDTQY
TRBV7-8	ASRFQGVEKLF
TRBV3-1	ASSPTGLDYEQY
TRBV7-2	ASSLTGVLNQPQH
TRBV6-1	ASSAVNQGNQPQH
TRBV27	ASSFQGGHRNQPQH
TRBV20-1	SASPGDQPQH
TRBV7-3	ASSPTPQDGIYGYT
TRBV2	ASSAEGTGHEKLF
TRBV7-2	ASSPFGSYEQY
TRBV29-1	SCTEGVGTEAF
TRBV27	ASSVTFPSLDTQY
TRBV7-2	ASSLAGGGLF
TRBV4-3	ASSQGKGSETQY
TRBV7-2	ASSLGTASYEQY
TRBV5-1	ASSDWNEQF
TRBV18	ASSPRGKVYEQY
TRBV10-2	ASSESTGTDEAF
TRBV12-3/TRBV12-4	ASRRAVQNGYT
TRBV6-6	ASSSGQGMGYT
TRBV29-1	SVAGRELIPEAF
TRBV6-2/TRBV6-3	ASGVGTEAF
TRBV2	ASSARFTNYGYT
TRBV9	ASSYRGQVYDEQF
TRBV5-1	ASSLFLGNYGYT
TRBV4-2	ASSQVELSTDTQY
TRBV19	ASSCWDSSYEQY
TRBV4-3	ASSQEGANTEAF
TRBV6-5	ASRDRAETQY
TRBV6-2/TRBV6-3	ASRKQGIQPQH
TRBV29-1	SVVPGSGANVLT
TRBV12-3/TRBV12-4	ASSSRTENTEAF